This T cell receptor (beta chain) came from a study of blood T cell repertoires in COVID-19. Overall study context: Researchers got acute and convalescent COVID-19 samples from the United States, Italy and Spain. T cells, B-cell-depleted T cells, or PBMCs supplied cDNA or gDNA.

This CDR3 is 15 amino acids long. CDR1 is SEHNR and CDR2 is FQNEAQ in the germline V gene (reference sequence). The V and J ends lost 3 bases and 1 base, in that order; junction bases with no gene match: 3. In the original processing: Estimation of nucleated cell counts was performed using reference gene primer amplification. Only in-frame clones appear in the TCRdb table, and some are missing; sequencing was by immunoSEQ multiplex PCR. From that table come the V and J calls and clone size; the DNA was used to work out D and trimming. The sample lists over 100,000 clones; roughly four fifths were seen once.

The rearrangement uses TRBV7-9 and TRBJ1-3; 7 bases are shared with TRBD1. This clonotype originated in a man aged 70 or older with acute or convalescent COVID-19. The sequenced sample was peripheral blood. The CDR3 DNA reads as TGTGCCAGCAGCTTGGACAGGTTATCTGGAAACACCATATATTTT. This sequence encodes CASSLDRLSGNTIYF. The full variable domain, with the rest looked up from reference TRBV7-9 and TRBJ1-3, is DTGVSQNPRHKITKRGQNVTFRCDPISEHNRLYWYRQTLGQGPEFLTYFQNEAQLEKSRLLSDRFSAERPKGSFSTLEIQRTEQGDSAMYLCASSLDRLSGNTIYFGEGSWLTVV.